Below, 22 T cell receptor beta chains from the same sample are listed, as sequenced in a study of Graves' ophthalmopathy and Graves' hyperthyroidism. RNA served as the template for amplifying TCR beta CDR3 regions. HTBI-primed first-round RT-PCR preceded second-round multiplex PCR. TCRdb ran MiXCR on the multiplex PCR reads and lists one entry per CDR3 protein. The table shows a few hundred thousand distinct CDR3 sequences, with under 40% occurring only once. The sequenced sample was peripheral blood or thyroid tissue (not recorded which). Receptors originate from an adult man with Graves' hyperthyroidism.

The chain recombines TRBV7-2 with TRBJ2-7, with 11 bases that match TRBD2. The germline V gene has CDR1 SGHTA and CDR2 FQGNSA. The V segment lost 5 bases and the J segment 9 bases; nucleotides outside the gene matches: 15. This CDR3 has 16 residues. The CDR3 protein is CASSLGGLAGGWGQYF. In DNA form, the CDR3 reads TGTGCCAGCAGCCTAGGCGGGCTAGCGGGGGGCTGGGGGCAGTACTTC.

For this clonotype: A much larger clone is a single base away; this may be a read error. The chain recombines TRBV5-1 with TRBJ2-7; D perhaps matches TRBD1 (6 bases). Germline V gene sequence: CDR1 SGHRS, CDR2 YFSETQ. CDR3 length equals 16 residues. CDR3 DNA sequence: TGCGCCAGCAGTTTGTATGGCACAGGGATTCTCTACGAGCAGCACTTC. Translation gives CASSLYGTGILYEQHF.

Written as DNA, the CDR3 is TGTGCCAGCAGCCAACCCCAACGGGGGACAAAGGAAGAAAAACTGTTTTTT. As protein: CASSQPQRGTKEEKLFF. The rearrangement links TRBV4-2 to TRBJ1-4, with D perhaps TRBD1 (6 bases). The germline V gene encodes CDR1 LGHNA and CDR2 YNFKEQ. Trimming pared 2 bases from V and 8 bases from J, leaving 21 bases between. This CDR3 has 17 amino acids.

At least ten counts were recorded for this clonotype. This rearrangement joins TRBV25-1 to TRBJ1-2; D gene uncertain. The length of the CDR3 is 12 residues. Trimming shortened V by 6 bases and J by 5 bases, and 10 bases separated the two germline ends. CDR1 and CDR2 from the germline V gene are MGHDK and SYGVNS. The CDR3 coding sequence is TGTGCCAGCAGCCCGGGAGTTTATGGCTACACCTTC. This translates into CASSPGVYGYTF.

V gene TRBV7-8 combines with J gene TRBJ1-2; D is ambiguous. Germline V gene lookup returns CDR1 SGHVS and CDR2 FQNEAQ. This CDR3 has 14 amino acids. V gave up 1 base and J gave up 7 bases, with 13 bases separating them. CDR3 bases: TGTGCCAGCAGCTTAGGCGCCGAGTCTCTTGGCTACACCTTC. As protein: CASSLGAESLGYTF.

The V call is TRBV7-9, the J call TRBJ1-1; weak D call: TRBD1 (5 bases). V lost 5 bases to trimming and J lost 7 bases, with 14 bases between them. The CDR3 covers 13 residues. Germline V gene data show CDR1 as SEHNR and CDR2 as FQNEAQ (reference sequence). CDR3 region: CASSPIDRIEAFF. The CDR3 coding sequence is TGTGCCAGCAGCCCGATTGACAGAATTGAAGCTTTCTTT.

The rearrangement joins TRBV15 to TRBJ2-1; 14 bases line up with TRBD2. The CDR3 is 13 residues long. Germline V gene data show CDR1 as LNHNV and CDR2 as YYDKDF (reference sequence). The V segment lost 11 bases and the J segment 8 bases; nucleotides outside the gene matches: 5. The CDR3 loop is CASRLAGGYEQFF. The CDR3 bases are TGTGCCTCACGACTAGCGGGGGGGTATGAGCAGTTCTTC.

V gene TRBV14 combines with J gene TRBJ1-1, with a possible D match to TRBD1 (6 bases). CDR3 length: 12 amino acids. V lost 10 bases to trimming and J lost 2 bases, with 11 bases between them. Germline lookup yields CDR1 SGHDN and CDR2 FVKESK. CDR3 bases: TGTGCCAACCGGACAGCCAACACTGAAGCTTTCTTT. Its protein is CANRTANTEAFF.

This clonotype has a handful of counts. For the CDR3, the DNA is TGTGCCAGCAGCCAAGGAACGACTAACAATCAGCCCCAGCATTTT. Residues: CASSQGTTNNQPQHF. The rearrangement links TRBV3-1 to TRBJ1-5; D is unresolved. Germline assignment: CDR1 LGHDT and CDR2 YNNKEL (reference sequence). The CDR3 is made up of 15 amino acids. V lost 1 base and J lost 3, with 10 bases in between.

This clonotype was seen many times. The genes are TRBV7-2 and TRBJ1-4; D remains ambiguous. Germline CDR1 and CDR2: SGHTA and FQGNSA. V was pared by 5 bases and J by 0 bases, with 10 bases between. The CDR3 sequence is 15 residues long. CDR3 amino acids: CASSAYVATNEKLFF. CDR3 in DNA: TGTGCCAGCAGCGCTTACGTAGCAACTAATGAAAAACTGTTTTTT. Combining the CDR3 with reference TRBV7-2 and TRBJ1-4 gives the whole variable domain GAGVSQSPSNKVTEKGKDVELRCDPISGHTALYWYRQSLGQGLEFLIYFQGNSAPDKSGLPSDRFSAERTGGSVSTLTIQRTQQEDSAVYLCASSAYVATNEKLFFGSGTQLSVL.

This clonotype was detected many times. The chain combines TRBV11-2 with TRBJ1-1; no reliable D call. Per germline, CDR1 SGHAT and CDR2 FQNNGV. The CDR3 contains 14 residues. The V gene lost 5 bases and the J gene lost 3 bases, with 13 bases spanning the gap. CDR3 DNA: TGTGCCAGCAGCCCCCTCTGGACGGACACTGAAGCTTTCTTT. Protein: CASSPLWTDTEAFF.

This clonotype was picked up one time. This likely comes from a read error, as the CDR3 has no conserved phenylalanine or tryptophan at its end. The DNA is omitted, as the CDR3 cannot be located on it reliably, and the CDR3 follows TCRdb's listing. The chain uses TRBV10-3 and TRBJ2-7; the table gives TRBD1 as D, unverified against the DNA. The CDR3 is 8 residues long, counting both termini. Germline CDR1 ENHRY, CDR2 SYGVKD. The CDR3 loop reads CAISERPP.

This clonotype was seen many times. The chain links TRBV2 to TRBJ1-6; D is undetermined. Deletions cut 6 bases from V and 2 bases from J, with 5 bases between. Per germline, CDR1 SNHLY and CDR2 FYNNEI. This CDR3 has 13 amino acids. CDR3 coding DNA: TGTGCCAGCAGGGCGGCCTATAATTCACCCCTCCACTTT. Translation: CASRAAYNSPLHF.

A word on this clonotype: Possible read error: a much larger clone is one base away. The V and J genes are TRBV4-3 and TRBJ2-7; 10 nucleotides match TRBD1. V gave up 0 bases and J gave up 2 bases; unmatched junction bases: 1. Germline V CDR1 and CDR2: LGHNA, YSLEER. This CDR3 is 15 amino acids long. In DNA, the CDR3 is TGCGCCAGCAGCCAAGATGGGACAGGGGCCTACGAGCAGTACTTC. Protein product: CASSQDGTGAYEQYF.

This clonotype showed up many times. This rearrangement joins TRBV20-1 to TRBJ1-1, with 7 bases aligning to TRBD1. The CDR3 contains 16 residues. J was trimmed by 3 bases and V by 3 bases; bases with no gene match: 13. Germline loops: CDR1 DFQATT, CDR2 SNEGSKA (reference sequence). DNA for the CDR3: TGCAGTGCTAGGCCAGGGGGAAGCATAGGGGACACTGAAGCTTTCTTT. This translates into CSARPGGSIGDTEAFF.

The chain employs TRBV7-6 and TRBJ2-7; D perhaps matches TRBD1 (6 bases). V shed 0 bases and J shed 2 bases, with 11 bases lying between them. Looked up from germline, CDR1 is SGHVS and CDR2 is FNYEAQ. The CDR3 is 15 amino acids. In nucleotides, the CDR3 is TGTGCCAGCAGCTTAGCGGCACAGGGCACCTACGAGCAGTACTTC. This encodes CASSLAAQGTYEQYF.

At least ten counts were recorded for this clonotype. The chain is built from TRBV24-1 and TRBJ2-3; 10 bases agree with TRBD2. The CDR3 totals 15 residues. Germline CDR1 and CDR2: KGHDR and SFDVKD. J lost 7 bases, V lost 4 bases, and 7 bases had no gene match. CDR3 sequence: CATSDPSGRANTQYF. The CDR3 DNA sequence: TGTGCCACCAGTGACCCGAGCGGGAGGGCCAATACGCAGTATTTT.

This chain links TRBV18 with TRBJ2-7; 7 nucleotides line up with TRBD2. The CDR3 has 12 residues. Losses at the gene ends were 2 bases for V and 5 bases for J; bases not matched to a gene: 0. Germline V gene data show CDR1 as KGHSH and CDR2 as LQKENI. The CDR3 reads CASSPTSDEQYF. For the CDR3, the DNA is TGTGCCAGCTCACCAACTAGCGACGAGCAGTACTTC.

This clonotype was recorded many times. The V and J genes are TRBV12-3 or TRBV12-4 and TRBJ2-2; 8 bases line up with TRBD2. There are 15 residues in the CDR3. V was pared by 3 bases and J by 6 bases, with 6 bases of the junction left unmatched. The CDR3 bases are TGTGCCAGCAGTTTCGGCGGGGGGCAGTCCGGGGAGCTGTTTTTT. This sequence encodes CASSFGGGQSGELFF.

The chain recombines TRBV19 with TRBJ2-2, with a weak D call TRBD1 (6 bases). Trimming stripped 4 bases from V and 6 bases from J, with 18 bases between. The CDR3 covers 16 residues. Germline CDR1 and CDR2: LNHDA and SQIVND (reference sequence). CDR3 coding DNA: TGTGCCAGTAGTAAGAGGTCAGGGGTCGGCGCCGGGGAGCTGTTTTTT. Amino acids: CASSKRSGVGAGELFF.

This clonotype was seen repeatedly, ten times or more. This chain links TRBV13 with TRBJ1-6; 7 bases are a match to TRBD1. Looked up from germline, CDR1 is PRHDT and CDR2 is FYEKMQ (reference sequence). The trim removed 5 bases at V and 6 bases at J, leaving 4 bases unmatched. This CDR3 is built from 14 residues. The CDR3 sequence: CASSHRGRNSPLHF. The CDR3 DNA follows: TGTGCCAGCAGCCACAGGGGCCGTAATTCACCCCTCCACTTT.

Many counts were recorded for this clonotype. The chain couples TRBV24-1 to TRBJ1-2; TRBD1 agrees at 7 bases. Germline CDR1 KGHDR, CDR2 SFDVKD. The trim removed 4 bases at V and 8 bases at J, leaving 6 bases unmatched. The CDR3 totals 13 residues. DNA of the CDR3: TGTGCCACCAGTGAGTGGACAGGTTCCGGCTACACCTTC. Translating it yields CATSEWTGSGYTF.